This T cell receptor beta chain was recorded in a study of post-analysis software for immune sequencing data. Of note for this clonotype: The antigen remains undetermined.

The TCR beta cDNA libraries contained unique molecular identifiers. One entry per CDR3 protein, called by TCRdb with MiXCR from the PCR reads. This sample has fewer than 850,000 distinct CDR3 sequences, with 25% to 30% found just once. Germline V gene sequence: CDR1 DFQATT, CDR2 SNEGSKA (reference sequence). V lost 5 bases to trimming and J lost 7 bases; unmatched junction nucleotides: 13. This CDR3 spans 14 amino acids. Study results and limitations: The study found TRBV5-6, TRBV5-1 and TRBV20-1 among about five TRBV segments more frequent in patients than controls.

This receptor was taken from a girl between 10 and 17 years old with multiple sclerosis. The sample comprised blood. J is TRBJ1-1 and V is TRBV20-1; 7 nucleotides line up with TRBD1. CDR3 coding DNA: TGCAGTGCTGGGGAGACAGGGTGGAGCAATGAAGCTTTCTTT. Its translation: CSAGETGWSNEAFF.